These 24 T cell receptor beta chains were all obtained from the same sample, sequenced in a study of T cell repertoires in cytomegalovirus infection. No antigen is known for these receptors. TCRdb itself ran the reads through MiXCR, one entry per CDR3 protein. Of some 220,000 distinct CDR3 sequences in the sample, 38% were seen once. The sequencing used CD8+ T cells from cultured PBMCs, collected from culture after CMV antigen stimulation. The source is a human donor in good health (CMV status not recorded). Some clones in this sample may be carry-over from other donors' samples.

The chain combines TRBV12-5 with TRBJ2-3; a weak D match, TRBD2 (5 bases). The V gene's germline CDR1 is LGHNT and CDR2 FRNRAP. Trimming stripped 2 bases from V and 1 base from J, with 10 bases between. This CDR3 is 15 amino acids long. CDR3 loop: CASGLRGPGTDTQYF. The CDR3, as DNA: TGTGCTAGTGGTTTGCGAGGGCCTGGCACAGATACGCAGTATTTT.

The CDR3 sequence: CASSRGQGVADTQYF. The CDR3 DNA follows: TGTGCCAGCAGTCGCGGACAGGGAGTCGCAGATACGCAGTATTTT. The rearrangement links TRBV28 to TRBJ2-3; 8 bases match TRBD1. Germline lookup yields CDR1 MDHEN and CDR2 SYDVKM. The CDR3 spans 15 residues. V was pared by 5 bases and J by 4 bases, with 8 bases of the junction left unmatched.

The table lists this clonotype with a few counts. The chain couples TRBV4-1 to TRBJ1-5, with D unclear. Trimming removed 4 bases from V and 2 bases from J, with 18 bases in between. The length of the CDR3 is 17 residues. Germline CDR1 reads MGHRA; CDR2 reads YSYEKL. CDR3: CASSLQGNQDGNQPQHF. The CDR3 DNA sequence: TGCGCCAGCAGCCTCCAAGGGAACCAGGACGGCAATCAGCCCCAGCATTTT.

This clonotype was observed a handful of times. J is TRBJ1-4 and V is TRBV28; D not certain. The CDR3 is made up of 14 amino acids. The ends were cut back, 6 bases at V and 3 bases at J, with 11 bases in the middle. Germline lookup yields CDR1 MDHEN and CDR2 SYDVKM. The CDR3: CASSRRLANEKLFF. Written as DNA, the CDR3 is TGTGCCAGCAGCAGGCGGCTCGCTAATGAAAAACTGTTTTTT. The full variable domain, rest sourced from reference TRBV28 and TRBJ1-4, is DVKVTQSSRYLVKRTGEKVFLECVQDMDHENMFWYRQDPGLGLRLIYFSYDVKMKEKGDIPEGYSVSREKKERFSLILESASTNQTSMYLCASSRRLANEKLFFGSGTQLSVL.

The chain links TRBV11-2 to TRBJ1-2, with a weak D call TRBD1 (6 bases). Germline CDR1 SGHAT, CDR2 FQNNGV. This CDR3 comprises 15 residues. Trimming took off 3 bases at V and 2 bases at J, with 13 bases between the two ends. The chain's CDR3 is CASSLSGVTNYGYTF. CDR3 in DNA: TGTGCCAGCAGCTTGTCAGGGGTTACGAACTATGGCTACACCTTC.

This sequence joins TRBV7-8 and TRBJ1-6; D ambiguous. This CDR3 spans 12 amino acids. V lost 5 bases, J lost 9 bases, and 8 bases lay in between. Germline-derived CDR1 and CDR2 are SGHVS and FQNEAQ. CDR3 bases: TGTGCCAGCAGCCCAGGAACTTCACCCCTCCACTTT. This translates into CASSPGTSPLHF. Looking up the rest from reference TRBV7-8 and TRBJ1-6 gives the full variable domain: GAGVSQSPRYKVAKRGQDVALRCDPISGHVSLFWYQQALGQGPEFLTYFQNEAQLDKSGLPSDRFFAERPEGSVSTLKIQRTQQEDSAVYLCASSPGTSPLHFGNGTRLTVT.

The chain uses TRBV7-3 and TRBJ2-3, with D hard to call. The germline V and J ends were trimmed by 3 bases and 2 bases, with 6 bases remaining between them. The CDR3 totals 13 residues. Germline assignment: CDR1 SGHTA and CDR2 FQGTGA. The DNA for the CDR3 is TGTGCCAGCAGCTTCTTTAACACAGATACGCAGTATTTT. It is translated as CASSFFNTDTQYF. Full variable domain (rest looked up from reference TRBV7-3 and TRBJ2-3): GAGVSQTPSNKVTEKGKYVELRCDPISGHTALYWYRQSLGQGPEFLIYFQGTGAADDSGLPNDRFFAVRPEGSVSTLKIQRTERGDSAVYLCASSFFNTDTQYFGPGTRLTVL.

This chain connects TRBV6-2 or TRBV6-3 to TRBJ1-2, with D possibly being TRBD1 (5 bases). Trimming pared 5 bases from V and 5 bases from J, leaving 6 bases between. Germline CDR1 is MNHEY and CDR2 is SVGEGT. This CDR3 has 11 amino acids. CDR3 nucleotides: TGTGCCAGCAGTGACAGTTATGGCTACACCTTC. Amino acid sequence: CASSDSYGYTF.

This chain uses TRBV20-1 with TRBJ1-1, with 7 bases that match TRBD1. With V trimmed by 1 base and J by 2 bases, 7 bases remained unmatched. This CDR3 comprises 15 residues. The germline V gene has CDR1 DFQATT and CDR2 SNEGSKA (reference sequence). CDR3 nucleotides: TGCAGTGCTAGAGGGCACGGGACAGTAAACACTGAAGCTTTCTTT. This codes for CSARGHGTVNTEAFF.

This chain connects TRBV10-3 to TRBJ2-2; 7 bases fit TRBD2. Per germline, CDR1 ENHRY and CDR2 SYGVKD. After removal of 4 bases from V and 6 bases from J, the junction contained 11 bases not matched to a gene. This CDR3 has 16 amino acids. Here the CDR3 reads CAISAAGEGPSGELFF. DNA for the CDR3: TGTGCCATCAGTGCGGCGGGGGAGGGCCCATCCGGGGAGCTGTTTTTT.

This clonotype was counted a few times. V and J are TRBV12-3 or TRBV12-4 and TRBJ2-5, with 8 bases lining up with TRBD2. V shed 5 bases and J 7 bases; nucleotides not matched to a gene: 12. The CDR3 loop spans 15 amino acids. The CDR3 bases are TGTGCCAGCAGTACCCGCGGGGGGCCGGGCCCGACCCAGTACTTC. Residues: CASSTRGGPGPTQYF.

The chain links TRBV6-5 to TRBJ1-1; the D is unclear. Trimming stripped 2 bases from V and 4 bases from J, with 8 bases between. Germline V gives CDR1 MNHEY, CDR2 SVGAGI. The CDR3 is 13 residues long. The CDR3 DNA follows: TGTGCCAGCAGTTACAGGACCCTCACTGAAGCTTTCTTT. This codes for CASSYRTLTEAFF.

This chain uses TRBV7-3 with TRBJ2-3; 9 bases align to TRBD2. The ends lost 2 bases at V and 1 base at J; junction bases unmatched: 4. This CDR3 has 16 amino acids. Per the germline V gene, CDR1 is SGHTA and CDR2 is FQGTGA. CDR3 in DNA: TGTGCCAGCAGCTTAGAGGCTAGCGGGGGCACAGATACGCAGTATTTT. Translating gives CASSLEASGGTDTQYF.

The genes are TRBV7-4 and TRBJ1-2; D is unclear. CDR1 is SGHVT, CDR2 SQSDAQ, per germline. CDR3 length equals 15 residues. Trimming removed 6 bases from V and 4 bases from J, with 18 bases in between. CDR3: CASSLNGGEVYGYTF. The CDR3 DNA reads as TGTGCCAGCAGTTTAAACGGCGGCGAGGTCTATGGCTACACCTTC.

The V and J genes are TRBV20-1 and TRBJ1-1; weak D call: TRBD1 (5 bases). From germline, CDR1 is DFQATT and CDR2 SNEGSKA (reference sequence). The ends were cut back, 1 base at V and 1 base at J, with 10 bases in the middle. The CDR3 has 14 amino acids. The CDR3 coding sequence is TGCAGTGCTAGAGGTGGGGCCTCGAACACTGAAGCTTTCTTT. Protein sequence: CSARGGASNTEAFF.

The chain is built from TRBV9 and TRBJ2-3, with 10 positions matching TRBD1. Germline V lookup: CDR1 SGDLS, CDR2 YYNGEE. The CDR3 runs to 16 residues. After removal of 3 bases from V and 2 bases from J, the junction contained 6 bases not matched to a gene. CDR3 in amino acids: CASSGPGTGATDTQYF. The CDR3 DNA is TGTGCCAGCAGCGGACCCGGGACAGGGGCCACAGATACGCAGTATTTT.

This CDR3 reads CASRPREVSTGELFF. In DNA, the CDR3 is TGTGCCAGCAGACCGAGGGAGGTTTCCACCGGGGAGCTGTTTTTT. J is TRBJ2-2 and V is TRBV7-6; D possibly corresponds to TRBD2 (6 bases). The CDR3 has 15 amino acids. Trimming stripped 6 bases from V and 4 bases from J, with 15 bases between. CDR1 is SGHVS, CDR2 FNYEAQ, per germline.

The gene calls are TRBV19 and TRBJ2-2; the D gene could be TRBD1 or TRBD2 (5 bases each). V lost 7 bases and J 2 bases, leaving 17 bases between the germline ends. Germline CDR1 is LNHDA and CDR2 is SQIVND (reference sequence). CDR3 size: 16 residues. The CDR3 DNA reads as TGTGCCAGTATCTCCCAGAGGGGCAGCAACACCGGGGAGCTGTTTTTT. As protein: CASISQRGSNTGELFF.

CDR3 amino acids: CASSFLGRDDEQFF. CDR3 DNA sequence: TGTGCCAGCAGCTTTCTTGGCCGGGATGATGAGCAGTTCTTC. The chain employs TRBV7-6 and TRBJ2-1; the D gene is possibly TRBD2 (5 bases). Germline lookup yields CDR1 SGHVS and CDR2 FNYEAQ. V dropped 3 bases and J dropped 8 bases, with 14 bases sitting between them. The CDR3 is made up of 14 amino acids.

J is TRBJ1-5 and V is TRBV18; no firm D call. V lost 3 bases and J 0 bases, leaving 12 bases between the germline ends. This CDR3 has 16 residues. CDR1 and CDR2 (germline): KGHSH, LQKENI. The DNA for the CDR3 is TGTGCCAGCTCACCTTCGGGCATTGATAGCAATCAGCCCCAGCATTTT. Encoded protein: CASSPSGIDSNQPQHF.

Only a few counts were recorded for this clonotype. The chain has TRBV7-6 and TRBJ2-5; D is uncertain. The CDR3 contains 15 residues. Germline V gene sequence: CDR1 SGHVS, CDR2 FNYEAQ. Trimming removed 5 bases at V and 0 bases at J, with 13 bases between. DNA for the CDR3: TGTGCCAGCAGCATTCGAGACCCTCACCAAGAGACCCAGTACTTC. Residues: CASSIRDPHQETQYF.

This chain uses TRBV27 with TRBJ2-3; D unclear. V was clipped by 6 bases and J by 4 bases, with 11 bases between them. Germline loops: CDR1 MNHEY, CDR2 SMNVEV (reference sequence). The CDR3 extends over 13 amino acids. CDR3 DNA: TGTGCCAGCAGACCGATCGGCGCAGATACGCAGTATTTT. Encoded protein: CASRPIGADTQYF.

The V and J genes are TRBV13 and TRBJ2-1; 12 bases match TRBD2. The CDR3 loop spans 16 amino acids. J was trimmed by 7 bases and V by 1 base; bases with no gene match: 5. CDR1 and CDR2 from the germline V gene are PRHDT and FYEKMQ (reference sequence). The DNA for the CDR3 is TGTGCCAGCAGCTTAGACCTAGCGGGGGGGCATAATGAGCAGTTCTTC. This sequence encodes CASSLDLAGGHNEQFF.

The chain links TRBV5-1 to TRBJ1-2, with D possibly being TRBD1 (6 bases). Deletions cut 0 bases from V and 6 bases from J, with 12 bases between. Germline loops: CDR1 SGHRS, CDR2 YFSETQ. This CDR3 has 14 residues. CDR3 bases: TGCGCCAGCAGCTTGGTCAGGGGCCGTGATGGCTACACCTTC. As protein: CASSLVRGRDGYTF.